The following is a TCR beta chain sequence with its context. The repertoire was sequenced with immunoSEQ multiplex PCR; TCRdb's copy has only in-frame clones and lacks some. The sample lists roughly 88,000 clones, about 93% seen once, with just under 4% in the top ten. This record belongs to a study of blood T cell repertoires in COVID-19. The overall study: Samples came from the United States, Italy and Spain, spanning acute and convalescent COVID-19.

Material for sequencing was peripheral blood. The TCR was taken from a woman in her forties or fifties in a cohort sampled during active COVID-19.

CDR3 protein: CASSWAGTAMTIGYTF. CDR3 DNA sequence: TGTGCCAGCAGCTGGGCCGGGACAGCCATGACTATAGGCTACACCTTC. The V gene is TRBV5-6, the J gene TRBJ1-2; 7 bases are a match to TRBD1. Germline assignment: CDR1 SGHDT and CDR2 YYEEEE. This CDR3 has 16 residues. The V gene end was trimmed by 3 bases and the J gene end by 8 bases; junction bases not matched to a gene: 16.